These 22 T cell receptor beta chains came from one sample sequenced in a study of identical twins. Each CDR3 protein gets one entry after TCRdb re-called the 5' RACE reads with MiXCR. Among about 300,000 distinct CDR3 sequences listed, 9% to 15% were seen once. These data also formed part of another study, on yellow fever vaccine responses in identical twins.

Sequencing was performed on CD8+ T cells sorted from blood. All receptors derive from a woman under 30 in good health.

The chain recombines TRBV12-3 or TRBV12-4 with TRBJ2-1; D possibly corresponds to TRBD1 (5 bases). Trimming removed 5 bases from V and 9 bases from J, with 17 bases in between. The CDR3 is made up of 14 amino acids. For the CDR3, the DNA is TGTGCCAGCAGTCACGCTCCAGGGTCGAGTGAGCAGTTCTTC. Amino acid sequence: CASSHAPGSSEQFF.

The V gene is TRBV20-1, the J gene TRBJ2-5; maybe TRBD2 (7 bases). Germline CDR1 is DFQATT and CDR2 is SNEGSKA (reference sequence). V was cut by 6 bases and J by 5 bases, with 22 bases left in between. This CDR3 is 15 amino acids long. CDR3 amino acids: CSAHYTTGGPETQYF. DNA of the CDR3: TGCAGTGCCCATTATACAACCGGGGGGCCTGAGACCCAGTACTTC.

As regards this clonotype: The CDR3 does not close with the conserved phenylalanine or tryptophan, likely indicating a read error. The chain links TRBV7-6 to TRBJ2-1; 10 bases line up with TRBD2. The CDR3 runs 16 residues. Unmatched junction bases numbered 4, after V lost 1 base and J lost 4 bases. Per germline, CDR1 SGHVS and CDR2 FNYEAQ. CDR3 region: CASSLVRTSGYNEQFY. The CDR3 bases are TGTGCCAGCAGCTTAGTTCGGACTAGCGGTTACAATGAGCAGTTCTAC.

The table lists this clonotype with many counts. This sequence joins TRBV29-1 and TRBJ2-1; D is possibly TRBD1 (8 bases). Per germline, CDR1 SQVTM and CDR2 ANQGSEA. V dropped 3 bases and J dropped 0 bases, with 12 bases sitting between them. This CDR3 has 15 residues. CDR3 nucleotides: TGCAGCGTTGACCACAGGGGGGGCTCCTACAATGAGCAGTTCTTC. Amino acids: CSVDHRGGSYNEQFF.

This clonotype was seen a handful of times. V gene TRBV11-2 combines with J gene TRBJ2-5; no clear D gene. CDR3 length: 16 amino acids. Trimming took off 8 bases at V and 2 bases at J, with 21 bases between the two ends. The germline CDR1 and CDR2 sequences are SGHAT and FQNNGV. The CDR3 region is CASRRHTLSPQETQYF. The DNA for the CDR3 is TGTGCCAGCCGCAGACACACTCTTAGCCCGCAAGAGACCCAGTACTTC.

This clonotype was counted between two and nine times. The chain is built from TRBV20-1 and TRBJ2-1; 11 nucleotides match TRBD2. J gave up 7 bases and V 0 bases, and 5 bases lay outside the gene matches. The CDR3 contains 15 residues. Germline CDR1 is DFQATT and CDR2 is SNEGSKA (reference sequence). This chain's CDR3 is CSARDGSSGGNEQFF. The DNA for the CDR3 is TGCAGTGCTAGAGATGGGTCTAGCGGGGGGAATGAGCAGTTCTTC.

This clonotype was detected a few times. The rearrangement joins TRBV9 to TRBJ1-3; 8 bases match TRBD1. The CDR3 sequence is 17 residues long. The junction had 8 bases not matched to a gene; V was cut back by 3 bases and J by 0 bases. Germline CDR1 reads SGDLS; CDR2 reads YYNGEE. The CDR3 spells CASSESGQGSSGNTIYF. CDR3 coding DNA: TGTGCCAGCAGCGAGAGTGGACAGGGTTCCTCTGGAAACACCATATATTTT.

This clonotype was observed a few times. This chain links TRBV4-1 with TRBJ2-1; TRBD2 matches at 9 bases. The CDR3 consists of 21 residues. Trimming removed 1 base from V and 0 bases from J; junction bases left unmatched: 16. Germline CDR1 and CDR2: MGHRA and YSYEKL. CDR3 protein: CASSQATSGQVVGGSYNEQFF. The CDR3 DNA follows: TGCGCCAGCAGCCAAGCCACTAGCGGGCAGGTGGTGGGGGGCTCCTACAATGAGCAGTTCTTC.

The V and J genes are TRBV4-1 and TRBJ1-6; TRBD1 might be the D (5 bases). The CDR3 is 18 residues long. The V end lost 4 bases, the J end lost 0 bases, and 16 bases lay between the germline ends. Germline loops: CDR1 MGHRA, CDR2 YSYEKL. The CDR3 sequence is CASSPFRWGDSYNSPLHF. DNA of the CDR3: TGCGCCAGCAGCCCCTTTCGTTGGGGCGACTCCTATAATTCACCCCTCCACTTT.

The V gene is TRBV7-8, the J gene TRBJ2-3, with 10 nucleotides matching TRBD2. Germline assignment: CDR1 SGHVS and CDR2 FQNEAQ. The CDR3 extends over 18 amino acids. J was trimmed by 5 bases and V by 2 bases; bases with no gene match: 13. The CDR3, as DNA: TGTGCCAGCAGCTTACCCCCCGCGACTAGCGGGTGGGGAGATACGCAGTATTTT. Translating gives CASSLPPATSGWGDTQYF.

This clonotype was detected many times. The genes are TRBV9 and TRBJ2-1; TRBD2 matches 9 bases. Germline V gene lookup returns CDR1 SGDLS and CDR2 YYNGEE. J gave up 0 bases and V 2 bases, and 9 bases lay outside the gene matches. The CDR3 runs to 18 residues. The CDR3 sequence: CASSVPIGSGSSYNEQFF. The CDR3 bases are TGTGCCAGCAGCGTCCCAATTGGTAGCGGGAGCTCCTACAATGAGCAGTTCTTC. The complete variable domain, with remaining parts taken from reference TRBV9 and TRBJ2-1, reads DSGVTQTPKHLITATGQRVTLRCSPRSGDLSVYWYQQSLDQGLQFLIQYYNGEERAKGNILERFSAQQFPDLHSELNLSSLELGDSALYFCASSVPIGSGSSYNEQFFGPGTRLTVL.

This clonotype appeared a few times. This chain links TRBV27 with TRBJ2-7; maybe TRBD1 (7 bases). Germline CDR1 reads MNHEY; CDR2 reads SMNVEV (reference sequence). V was shortened by 6 bases and J by 4 bases, with 16 bases between the two germline ends. CDR3 size: 14 residues. The CDR3 reads CASSRAGQIYEQYF. The CDR3 nucleotides read TGTGCCAGCAGCCGGGCGGGACAGATTTACGAGCAGTACTTC.

Only a few counts were recorded for this clonotype. CDR3 DNA: TGTGCCAGCAGCCAAGTTAGCAACACCGGGGAGCTGTTTTTT. As protein: CASSQVSNTGELFF. The chain links TRBV14 to TRBJ2-2; D call uncertain. This CDR3 is 14 amino acids long. CDR1 SGHDN and CDR2 FVKESK come from the germline V gene. Trimming removed 1 base at V and 2 bases at J, with 5 bases between. Variable domain in full (rest from reference TRBV14 and TRBJ2-2): EAGVTQFPSHSVIEKGQTVTLRCDPISGHDNLYWYRRVMGKEIKFLLHFVKESKQDESGMPNNRFLAERTGGTYSTLKVQPAELEDSGVYFCASSQVSNTGELFFGEGSRLTVL.

The sample holds a few counts of this clonotype. V and J are TRBV7-2 and TRBJ2-7; 10 nucleotides align to TRBD2. Trimming took 1 base from V and 7 from J; bases not matched to a gene: 7. The germline V gene has CDR1 SGHTA and CDR2 FQGNSA. The CDR3 spans 15 residues. CDR3 coding DNA: TGTGCCAGCAGCTTAGGAGCGGGAGGGGGTCTGGAGCAGTACTTC. Protein sequence: CASSLGAGGGLEQYF.

This clonotype has a count of ten or more. This sequence joins TRBV11-3 and TRBJ2-3; TRBD2 matches at 11 bases. V lost 4 bases and J lost 2; bases outside the gene matches: 5. CDR3 size: 16 residues. Germline V gives CDR1 SGHNT, CDR2 YENEEA. The CDR3 DNA follows: TGTGCCAGCAGCTCACGGACTAGCGGGTCCACAGATACGCAGTATTTT. Protein: CASSSRTSGSTDTQYF.

This clonotype showed up just a few times. The V gene is TRBV15, the J gene TRBJ2-7; D is perhaps TRBD2 (5 bases). The CDR3 contains 13 residues. Trimming cost V 4 bases and J 3 bases, with 10 bases left between them. Germline V lookup: CDR1 LNHNV, CDR2 YYDKDF (reference sequence). In DNA, the CDR3 is TGTGCCACCAGCACCCGACTATACTACGAGCAGTACTTC. Protein: CATSTRLYYEQYF.

This clonotype was recorded many times. This sequence joins TRBV3-1 and TRBJ2-1; TRBD1 aligns across 12 bases. J was trimmed by 2 bases and V by 4 bases; bases with no gene match: 6. The CDR3 totals 17 residues. Per germline, CDR1 LGHDT and CDR2 YNNKEL (reference sequence). The CDR3 reads CASSPWDRGLTYNEQFF. In nucleotides, the CDR3 is TGTGCCAGCAGCCCCTGGGACAGGGGGCTGACCTACAATGAGCAGTTCTTC.

This clonotype appeared many times. The chain recombines TRBV29-1 with TRBJ1-1; D perhaps matches TRBD1 (6 bases). Germline V lookup: CDR1 SQVTM, CDR2 ANQGSEA. Deletions cut 7 bases from V and 1 base from J, with 10 bases between. This CDR3 is built from 12 residues. CDR3 protein: CSGNRENTEAFF. CDR3 nucleotide sequence: TGCAGCGGCAACAGGGAGAACACTGAAGCTTTCTTT.

This clonotype was found a few times. Here the CDR3 DNA reads TGCAGTGCTACGGACAGAAGCATGAACACTGAAGCTTTCTTT. Protein sequence: CSATDRSMNTEAFF. This chain connects TRBV20-1 to TRBJ1-1, with a weak D call TRBD1 (6 bases). Trimming removed 4 bases at V and 0 bases at J, with 12 bases between. There are 14 residues in the CDR3. Per the germline V gene, CDR1 is DFQATT and CDR2 is SNEGSKA (reference sequence).

In this sample, this clonotype turned up a few times. The V gene is TRBV5-1, the J gene TRBJ1-1, with TRBD1 matching 9 bases. V shed 4 bases, J shed 4 bases, and the junction held 5 bases outside the gene matches. In germline, CDR1 is SGHRS, CDR2 YFSETQ. The CDR3 covers 14 residues. In DNA, the CDR3 is TGCGCCAGCAGCCCGACAGGGGGTATCACTGAAGCTTTCTTT. This sequence encodes CASSPTGGITEAFF.

This clonotype was detected many times. The V call is TRBV4-1, the J call TRBJ1-5, with D uncertain. V lost 0 bases and J lost 6, with 9 bases in between. Germline-derived CDR1 and CDR2 are MGHRA and YSYEKL. This CDR3 has 14 residues. DNA of the CDR3: TGCGCCAGCAGCCAAGACGGGTTAGGTCAGCCCCAGCATTTT. Translated: CASSQDGLGQPQHF.

There are many counts of this clonotype. The chain links TRBV12-3 or TRBV12-4 to TRBJ2-7; D ambiguous. The CDR3 has 13 amino acids. V lost 2 bases and J 3 bases, leaving 8 bases between the germline ends. Here the CDR3 DNA reads TGTGCCAGCAGTTTATGGCAGCACTACGAGCAGTACTTC. Encoded protein: CASSLWQHYEQYF.